This TCR beta chain was sequenced in a study of Ad26.COV2.S vaccination and SARS-CoV-2 variants. Study summary: Ad26.COV2.S, an intramuscular injection, was given once or twice 56 days apart.

Data came from immunoSEQ multiplex PCR; TCRdb stores just in-frame clones and leaves some out. The sample records about 480,000 clones, 87% being singletons. Treatment given: roughly 19 received Ad26.COV2.S at low or high dose, single or two shots; about 5 received placebo; per-sample allocation not given. After the first vaccine or placebo injection, samples were drawn on day 63. The donor's status was that of an adult aged 18-55 years in Boston. Of note for this clone: Its antigen is not identified.

General observations from the study: Higher spike-specific TCR breadth was found in vaccine recipients than in placebo recipients.

The germline CDR1 and CDR2 sequences are SGHDT and YYEEEE. J was trimmed by 2 bases and V by 4 bases; bases with no gene match: 4. The CDR3 has 14 residues. This clonotype was sampled from a person aged 18-65 years who received the Ad26.COV2.S COVID-19 vaccine or a placebo. The sample was peripheral blood, taken in a trial of Ad26.COV2.S vaccine versus placebo. The gene calls are TRBV5-6 and TRBJ2-7, with 9 bases fitting TRBD2. CDR3 in DNA: TGTGCCAGCAGCCCGACTAGCGGAGCCTACGAGCAGTACTTC. It is translated as CASSPTSGAYEQYF.